Detailed here is one TCR beta chain. The data originate from a study of T cell responses to AZD1222 COVID-19 vaccine. Sequencing was performed with immunoSEQ multiplex PCR; in TCRdb, only in-frame clones are kept and a portion is missing. The sample shows some 110,000 clones, approximately 93% of them seen only once. Germline CDR1 reads MDHEN; CDR2 reads SYDVKM. The CDR3 covers 12 residues. The V end was cut by 6 bases, the J end by 4 bases, with 10 bases between. The sequences come from peripheral blood, collected on day 0 of AZD1222 vaccination. This chain connects TRBV28 to TRBJ2-7, with D perhaps matching TRBD1 (5 bases). The TCR sequence derives from an adult in good health. The CDR3 DNA is TGTGCCAGCAGCCCCCACAGGTACGAGCAGTACTTC. Amino acid sequence: CASSPHRYEQYF.